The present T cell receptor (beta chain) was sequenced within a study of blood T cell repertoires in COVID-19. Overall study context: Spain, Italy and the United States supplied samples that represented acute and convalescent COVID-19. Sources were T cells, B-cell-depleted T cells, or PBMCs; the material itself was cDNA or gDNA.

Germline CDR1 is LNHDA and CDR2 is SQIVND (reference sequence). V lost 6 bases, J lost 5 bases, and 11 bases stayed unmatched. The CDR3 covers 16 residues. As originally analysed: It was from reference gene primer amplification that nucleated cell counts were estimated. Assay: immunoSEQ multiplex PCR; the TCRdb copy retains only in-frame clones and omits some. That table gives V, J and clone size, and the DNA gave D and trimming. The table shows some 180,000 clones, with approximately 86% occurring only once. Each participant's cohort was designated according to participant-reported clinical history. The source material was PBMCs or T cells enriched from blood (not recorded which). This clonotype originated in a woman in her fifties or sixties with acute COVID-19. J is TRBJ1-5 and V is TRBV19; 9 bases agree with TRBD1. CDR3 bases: TGTGCCAGTAGGAGGATGACAGGGGGAACTGATCAGCCCCAGCATTTT. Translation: CASRRMTGGTDQPQHF.